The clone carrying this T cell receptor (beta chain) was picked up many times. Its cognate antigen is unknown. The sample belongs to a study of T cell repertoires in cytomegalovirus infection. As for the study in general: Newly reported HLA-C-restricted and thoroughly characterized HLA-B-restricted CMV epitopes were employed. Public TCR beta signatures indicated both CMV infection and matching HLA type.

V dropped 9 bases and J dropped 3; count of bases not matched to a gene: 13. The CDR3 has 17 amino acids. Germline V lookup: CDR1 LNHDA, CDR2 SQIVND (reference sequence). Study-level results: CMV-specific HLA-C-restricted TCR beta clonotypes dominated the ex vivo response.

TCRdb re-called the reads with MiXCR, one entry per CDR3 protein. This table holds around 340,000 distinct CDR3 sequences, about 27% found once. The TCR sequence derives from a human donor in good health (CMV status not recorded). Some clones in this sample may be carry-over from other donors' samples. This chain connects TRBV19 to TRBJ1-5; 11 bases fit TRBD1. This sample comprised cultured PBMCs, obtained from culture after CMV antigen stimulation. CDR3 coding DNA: TGTGCCAGCACCCCCGGGACAGGGGGGTGGGTCAATCAGCCCCAGCATTTT. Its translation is CASTPGTGGWVNQPQHF.